These 9 T cell receptor beta chains originate from one sample sequenced in a study of blood T cell repertoires in COVID-19. The table came from immunoSEQ multiplex PCR; TCRdb's copy has only in-frame clones and leaves some out. The sample consists of about 270,000 clones, around 86% of them appearing once. The sample consisted of peripheral blood. The receptors shown here come from a woman in her sixties or seventies who had recovered from COVID-19.

This chain links TRBV24-1 with TRBJ1-4; 9 positions match TRBD1. Germline CDR1 KGHDR, CDR2 SFDVKD. The CDR3 covers 15 residues. J lost 8 bases, V lost 4 bases, and 7 bases had no gene match. In nucleotides, the CDR3 is TGTGCCACCAGTGACCCGGGACAGGGAGGGGAAAAACTGTTTTTT. The encoded protein is CATSDPGQGGEKLFF.

CDR3: CASSPEGGDRRGEQYF. The CDR3, as DNA: TGTGCCAGCTCCCCCGAAGGGGGCGATCGAAGGGGCGAGCAGTACTTC. This chain connects TRBV18 to TRBJ2-7, with 7 bases identical to TRBD1. The CDR3 loop spans 16 amino acids. Germline CDR1 and CDR2: KGHSH and LQKENI. With V trimmed by 6 bases and J by 6 bases, 17 bases remained unmatched.

V gene TRBV29-1 combines with J gene TRBJ1-1; D is perhaps TRBD1 (6 bases). Germline V gives CDR1 SQVTM, CDR2 ANQGSEA. The ends were cut back, 4 bases at V and 11 bases at J, with 23 bases in the middle. The CDR3 has 14 amino acids. The CDR3: CSVGGIGQNTGAFF. In nucleotides, the CDR3 is TGCAGCGTTGGGGGAATAGGACAGAACACGGGGGCTTTCTTT.

V and J are TRBV11-2 and TRBJ2-7; 9 positions agree with TRBD1. Per germline, CDR1 SGHAT and CDR2 FQNNGV. The V and J ends lost 2 bases and 12 bases, in that order; junction bases with no gene match: 8. This CDR3 region has 13 residues. CDR3 nucleotide sequence: TGTGCCAGCAGCTTACTGGGACAGGGCTATCCGTACTTC. It is translated as CASSLLGQGYPYF. Based on the CDR3 plus reference TRBV11-2 and TRBJ2-7, the full variable domain is EAGVAQSPRYKIIEKRQSVAFWCNPISGHATLYWYQQILGQGPKLLIQFQNNGVVDDSQLPKDRFSAERLKGVDSTLKIQPAKLEDSAVYLCASSLLGQGYPYFGPGTRLTVT.

The chain is built from TRBV5-5 and TRBJ2-7, with 11 bases lining up with TRBD1. Germline trimming cut 4 bases from V and 3 bases from J; bases unmatched to any gene: 9. CDR3 size: 16 residues. Per germline, CDR1 SGHKS and CDR2 YYEKEE (reference sequence). The CDR3 bases are TGTGCCAGCAGCCGATCCGGACAGGGGGCGGACTACGAGCAGTACTTC. This sequence encodes CASSRSGQGADYEQYF.

The chain has TRBV2 and TRBJ2-3; D is perhaps TRBD1 (6 bases). Trimming took off 6 bases at V and 3 bases at J, with 10 bases between the two ends. This CDR3 has 13 residues. CDR1 and CDR2 from the germline V gene are SNHLY and FYNNEI. The CDR3 DNA reads as TGTGCCAGCAGAAAAGACAGGACAGATACGCAGTATTTT. This sequence encodes CASRKDRTDTQYF.

The rearrangement joins TRBV6-5 to TRBJ2-7; 9 positions agree with TRBD1. V lost 0 bases, J lost 5 bases, and 5 bases stayed unmatched. Germline CDR1 MNHEY, CDR2 SVGAGI. This CDR3 has 15 amino acids. CDR3 sequence (DNA): TGTGCCAGCAGTTACTCGTGGACAGGGGAAAACGAGCAGTACTTC. This codes for CASSYSWTGENEQYF.

The chain has TRBV15 and TRBJ1-5; TRBD1 matches 7 bases. The CDR3 is 15 residues long. J gave up 0 bases and V 8 bases, and 7 bases lay outside the gene matches. Germline-derived CDR1 and CDR2 are LNHNV and YYDKDF (reference sequence). Written as DNA, the CDR3 is TGTGCCACCGTACCGACAGGGAATAGCAATCAGCCCCAGCATTTT. It encodes CATVPTGNSNQPQHF.

This clone was counted at least ten times. This chain's CDR3 is CASSSGLEGFF. The CDR3 nucleotides are TGCGCCAGCAGTTCGGGTTTAGAGGGTTTCTTT. The chain combines TRBV5-1 with TRBJ1-1; D is unclear. The CDR3 has 11 amino acids. Trimming took off 5 bases at V and 13 bases at J, with 15 bases between the two ends. In germline, CDR1 is SGHRS, CDR2 YFSETQ.